This T cell receptor (beta chain) was observed in a study of blood T cell repertoires in COVID-19. Study as a whole: The analysed material was cDNA or gDNA that came from T cells, B-cell-depleted T cells, or PBMCs.

Assay used: immunoSEQ multiplex PCR; TCRdb lists only in-frame clones, some missing. The data contain around 250,000 clones, around four fifths of them singletons. The length of the CDR3 is 17 residues. Germline V gene sequence: CDR1 LNHDA, CDR2 SQIVND (reference sequence). With V trimmed by 6 bases and J by 1 base, 10 bases remained unmatched. This chain uses TRBV19 with TRBJ2-2; 8 bases align to TRBD2. Material for sequencing was peripheral blood. The clonotype comes from a man aged 60-69 years who had recovered from COVID-19. The CDR3 nucleotides read TGTGCCAGTAGATCCTCGCGGGCGGGGGGGAACACCGGGGAGCTGTTTTTT. Protein product: CASRSSRAGGNTGELFF.